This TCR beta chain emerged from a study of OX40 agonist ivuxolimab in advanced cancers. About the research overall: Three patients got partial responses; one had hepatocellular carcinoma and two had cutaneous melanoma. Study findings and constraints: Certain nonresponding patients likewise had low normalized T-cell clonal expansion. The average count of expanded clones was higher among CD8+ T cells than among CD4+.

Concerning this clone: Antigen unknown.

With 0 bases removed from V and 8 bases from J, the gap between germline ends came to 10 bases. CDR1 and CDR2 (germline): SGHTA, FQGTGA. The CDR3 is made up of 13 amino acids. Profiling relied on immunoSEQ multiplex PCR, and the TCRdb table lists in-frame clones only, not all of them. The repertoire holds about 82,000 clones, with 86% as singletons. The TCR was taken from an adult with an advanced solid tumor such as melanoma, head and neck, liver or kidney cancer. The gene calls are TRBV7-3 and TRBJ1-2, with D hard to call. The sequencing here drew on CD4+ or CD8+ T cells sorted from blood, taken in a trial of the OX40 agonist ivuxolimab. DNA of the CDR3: TGTGCCAGCAGCTTAACAATGGGTCGGGGCTACACCTTC. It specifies CASSLTMGRGYTF.